The TCR beta chain described here comes from a study of identical twins. Study-wide results and caveats: Fewer insertions were carried by abundant cord blood beta clonotypes, but none was seen in memory repertoires. Twins' excess sharing was less marked for out-of-frame beta sequences. Cross-sectional statistics, not tracking of the same donors, supported the conclusions.

MiXCR, applied by TCRdb to the 5' RACE reads, yields one record per CDR3 protein. The table shows roughly 1,500,000 distinct CDR3 sequences, with around a third occurring only once. This CDR3 comprises 14 residues. V gave up 0 bases and J gave up 6 bases, with 10 bases separating them. Per germline, CDR1 LNHNV and CDR2 YYDKDF (reference sequence). In every case, the donor was a healthy Caucasian. This clonotype was detected only a few times. As yet, its antigen is unknown. The rearrangement links TRBV15 to TRBJ2-3; maybe TRBD1 (5 bases). Sequencing was done on a sample of cord blood. This clonotype was obtained from a newborn girl in good health. The CDR3 region has the DNA TGTGCCACCAGCAGAGATACAGGTCCGGATACGCAGTATTTT. Residues: CATSRDTGPDTQYF.